The 29 T cell receptor beta chains reported below all come from one sample, sequenced in a study of cytotoxic CD8 clonotypes in ibrutinib-treated CLL. Assay used: immunoSEQ multiplex PCR; TCRdb lists only in-frame clones, some missing. The table shows approximately 300,000 clones, with around four fifths occurring only once. The source was PBMCs, collected before ibrutinib treatment. The receptors shown here come from a human donor with chronic lymphocytic leukemia.

The chain links TRBV11-3 to TRBJ2-7, with a tentative D call TRBD2 (7 bases). The CDR3 runs 15 residues. Trimming shortened V by 3 bases and J by 5 bases, and 17 bases separated the two germline ends. Germline values: CDR1 SGHNT, CDR2 YENEEA. The CDR3 region is CASSFRGGPRDEQYF. CDR3 DNA sequence: TGTGCCAGCAGCTTTCGCGGGGGCCCCAGGGACGAGCAGTACTTC.

The rearrangement uses TRBV18 and TRBJ1-2; 7 nucleotides line up with TRBD1. Germline trimming cut 3 bases from V and 7 bases from J; bases unmatched to any gene: 5. The CDR3 runs to 13 residues. Germline V lookup: CDR1 KGHSH, CDR2 LQKENI. For the CDR3, the DNA is TGTGCCAGCTCACCTGGACAGGTCTTTGGCTACACCTTC. Residues: CASSPGQVFGYTF.

This chain joins TRBV15 and TRBJ1-5; 7 bases are a match to TRBD1. V shed 5 bases and J 5 bases; nucleotides not matched to a gene: 9. The CDR3 totals 15 residues. Germline V lookup: CDR1 LNHNV, CDR2 YYDKDF (reference sequence). The CDR3 region is CATSSTDRLDQPQHF. For the CDR3, the DNA is TGTGCCACCAGCTCGACGGACAGGTTGGATCAGCCCCAGCATTTT. The full variable domain, rest sourced from reference TRBV15 and TRBJ1-5, is DAMVIQNPRYQVTQFGKPVTLSCSQTLNHNVMYWYQQKSSQAPKLLFHYYDKDFNNEADTPDNFQSRRPNTSFCFLDIRSPGLGDTAMYLCATSSTDRLDQPQHFGDGTRLSIL.

The chain couples TRBV15 to TRBJ1-4; D ambiguous. The V gene lost 8 bases and the J gene lost 7 bases, with 8 bases spanning the gap. The CDR3 length is 11 residues. CDR1 is LNHNV and CDR2 is YYDKDF in the germline V gene (reference sequence). DNA for the CDR3: TGTGCCACCGAAGATGTTGAAAAACTGTTTTTT. Translating it yields CATEDVEKLFF.

The genes are TRBV11-3 and TRBJ1-1; unclear D gene. The germline CDR1 and CDR2 sequences are SGHNT and YENEEA. V was cut by 5 bases and J by 4 bases, with 8 bases left in between. The CDR3 covers 12 residues. CDR3 sequence reads: CASSRGPTEAFF. The CDR3 region has the DNA TGTGCCAGCAGCCGGGGTCCCACTGAAGCTTTCTTT.

The genes are TRBV10-1 and TRBJ2-1; TRBD1 matches 11 bases. The junction had 7 bases not matched to a gene; V was cut back by 5 bases and J by 7 bases. The CDR3 is 15 residues long. Germline CDR1 WNHNN, CDR2 SYGVQD (reference sequence). CDR3 coding DNA: TGCGCCAGCAGTCCCGGGACAGGGGGAGTAAATGAGCAGTTCTTC. Protein product: CASSPGTGGVNEQFF.

CDR3 DNA: TGTGCCAGCAGGCCGACGGACCGCCTAACCACCACAGATACGCAGTATTTT. Translation: CASRPTDRLTTTDTQYF. This chain uses TRBV2 with TRBJ2-3; D uncertain. Germline assignment: CDR1 SNHLY and CDR2 FYNNEI. With 6 bases removed from V and 2 bases from J, the gap between germline ends came to 21 bases. The CDR3 runs to 17 residues.

This clone was observed a few times. V is TRBV6-5 and J is TRBJ1-2; 9 nucleotides match TRBD1. V shed 7 bases, J shed 5 bases, and the junction held 8 bases outside the gene matches. The CDR3 totals 14 residues. Germline values: CDR1 MNHEY, CDR2 SVGAGI. Here the CDR3 reads CASNKDRGRYGYTF. The DNA for the CDR3 is TGTGCCAGCAACAAGGACAGGGGACGTTATGGCTACACCTTC.

This clone appeared a single time. V gene TRBV10-1 combines with J gene TRBJ1-1; unclear D gene. Trimming stripped 3 bases from V and 2 bases from J, with 7 bases between. This CDR3 region has 13 residues. In germline, CDR1 is WNHNN, CDR2 SYGVQD (reference sequence). Here the CDR3 DNA reads TGCGCCAGCAGTGAATCAGGAAACACTGAAGCTTTCTTT. Translation: CASSESGNTEAFF.

This chain joins TRBV6-5 and TRBJ2-2; 7 nucleotides line up with TRBD1. The CDR3 extends over 14 amino acids. Germline loops: CDR1 MNHEY, CDR2 SVGAGI. The V and J ends lost 7 bases and 1 base, in that order; junction bases with no gene match: 3. CDR3 sequence (DNA): TGTGCCAGCAAAGGACAGGTGAACACCGGGGAGCTGTTTTTT. Amino acids: CASKGQVNTGELFF.

The CDR3 DNA reads as TGTGCCAGTAGTATCGGAAATCTAGCGCTACCCTACGAGCAGTACTTC. Translating gives CASSIGNLALPYEQYF. The V and J genes are TRBV19 and TRBJ2-7, with D possibly matching TRBD2 (6 bases). The CDR3 runs to 16 residues. The germline gives CDR1 LNHDA, CDR2 SQIVND (reference sequence). Trimming removed 3 bases at V and 2 bases at J, with 17 bases between.

V usage is TRBV6-1 and J usage is TRBJ2-5; no clear D gene. V shed 5 bases and J shed 6 bases, with 10 bases lying between them. Germline V gene sequence: CDR1 MNHNS, CDR2 SASEGT. The CDR3 is 12 amino acids. This CDR3 is CASSRERQTQYF. As DNA, the CDR3 is TGTGCCAGCAGTCGCGAGAGGCAGACCCAGTACTTC.

The CDR3 nucleotides read TGTGCCAGCAGTTACATAGGGTGGGGCTACACCTTC. Protein sequence: CASSYIGWGYTF. This chain connects TRBV6-5 to TRBJ1-2; D is unresolved. The CDR3 totals 12 residues. V gave up 2 bases and J gave up 8 bases, with 9 bases separating them. The V gene's germline CDR1 is MNHEY and CDR2 SVGAGI.

The V gene is TRBV7-2, the J gene TRBJ2-2; D is possibly TRBD1 (5 bases). This CDR3 spans 15 amino acids. The V end was cut by 5 bases, the J end by 1 base, with 11 bases between. Germline CDR1 and CDR2: SGHTA and FQGNSA. This CDR3 is CASSHLTGNTGELFF. DNA of the CDR3: TGTGCCAGCAGCCACCTCACAGGGAACACCGGGGAGCTGTTTTTT.

V gene TRBV30 combines with J gene TRBJ2-1; D unresolved. The CDR3 contains 11 residues. Germline assignment: CDR1 GTSNPN and CDR2 SVGIG (reference sequence). V lost 0 bases to trimming and J lost 15 bases, with 12 bases between them. CDR3 loop: CAWSVGNLPFF. In DNA, the CDR3 is TGTGCCTGGAGTGTGGGCAACCTTCCGTTCTTC. Filled out from reference TRBV30 and TRBJ2-1, the complete variable domain reads SQTIHQWPATLVQPVGSPLSLECTVEGTSNPNLYWYRQAAGRGLQLLFYSVGIGQISSEVPQNLSASRPQDRQFILSSKKLLLSDSGFYLCAWSVGNLPFFGPGTRLTVL.

This clone appeared once. This chain uses TRBV9 with TRBJ2-7; 7 nucleotides line up with TRBD2. The germline V gene encodes CDR1 SGDLS and CDR2 YYNGEE. This CDR3 is built from 15 residues. Losses at the gene ends were 4 bases for V and 6 bases for J; bases not matched to a gene: 13. CDR3 in amino acids: CASSYSYGRGVEQYF. As DNA, the CDR3 is TGTGCCAGCAGCTACTCATACGGCCGGGGGGTCGAGCAGTACTTC. Combining the CDR3 with reference TRBV9 and TRBJ2-7 gives the whole variable domain DSGVTQTPKHLITATGQRVTLRCSPRSGDLSVYWYQQSLDQGLQFLIQYYNGEERAKGNILERFSAQQFPDLHSELNLSSLELGDSALYFCASSYSYGRGVEQYFGPGTRLTVT.

The rearrangement uses TRBV19 and TRBJ1-2; 7 bases map to TRBD1. The germline gives CDR1 LNHDA, CDR2 SQIVND (reference sequence). This CDR3 is built from 11 residues. V was pared by 4 bases and J by 7 bases, with 0 bases of the junction left unmatched. The CDR3 nucleotides are TGTGCCAGTAGTAACAGGGGTGGCTACACCTTC. Translation gives CASSNRGGYTF.

V gene TRBV30 combines with J gene TRBJ2-1; 10 positions match TRBD1. V lost 3 bases and J lost 4; bases outside the gene matches: 3. This CDR3 has 14 amino acids. Germline CDR1 reads GTSNPN; CDR2 reads SVGIG (reference sequence). CDR3 residues: CAWRDRGRYNEQFF. In nucleotides, the CDR3 is TGTGCCTGGAGGGACAGGGGGAGATACAATGAGCAGTTCTTC.

J is TRBJ2-7 and V is TRBV7-2, with 9 bases that match TRBD2. The CDR3 sequence is 15 residues long. Per germline, CDR1 SGHTA and CDR2 FQGNSA. J was trimmed by 4 bases and V by 0 bases; bases with no gene match: 4. CDR3 residues: CASSLALAGFYEQYF. CDR3 in DNA: TGTGCCAGCAGCTTAGCGCTAGCGGGGTTTTACGAGCAGTACTTC.

The gene calls are TRBV30 and TRBJ2-4; a possible D gene is TRBD2 (6 bases). V was cut by 3 bases and J by 0 bases, with 18 bases left in between. Germline loops: CDR1 GTSNPN, CDR2 SVGIG (reference sequence). This CDR3 comprises 17 residues. The CDR3 reads CAWRRGAGREAKNIQYF. CDR3 DNA: TGTGCCTGGAGGAGAGGGGCTGGGCGGGAAGCCAAAAACATTCAGTACTTC.

V gene TRBV5-4 combines with J gene TRBJ1-3; D is ambiguous. Trimming removed 1 base from V and 0 bases from J, with 5 bases in between. Germline V gene data show CDR1 as SGHNT and CDR2 as YYREEE (reference sequence). CDR3 length: 14 residues. CDR3 in DNA: TGTGCCAGCAGCTTGCGTAGCTCTGGAAACACCATATATTTT. Translating it yields CASSLRSSGNTIYF.

The gene calls are TRBV6-1 and TRBJ2-7; D is possibly TRBD2 (5 bases). There are 14 residues in the CDR3. Germline assignment: CDR1 MNHNS and CDR2 SASEGT. Trimming took 6 bases from V and 4 from J, leaving 16 bases between them. CDR3 sequence reads: CASRGEILGYEQYF. CDR3 bases: TGTGCCAGCAGGGGAGAGATCTTGGGTTACGAGCAGTACTTC.

The rearrangement uses TRBV6-1 and TRBJ2-7; D is possibly TRBD2 (6 bases). The CDR3 loop spans 15 amino acids. Germline V gene data show CDR1 as MNHNS and CDR2 as SASEGT. V gave up 5 bases and J gave up 5 bases, with 19 bases separating them. Written as DNA, the CDR3 is TGTGCCAGCAGTCAAGAAGGAGGGGACCTGCACGAGCAGTACTTC. As protein: CASSQEGGDLHEQYF.

V and J are TRBV7-8 and TRBJ2-7; 9 positions agree with TRBD1. Germline CDR1 reads SGHVS; CDR2 reads FQNEAQ. The CDR3 has 17 residues. V shed 5 bases, J shed 3 bases, and the junction held 14 bases outside the gene matches. The CDR3 nucleotides read TGTGCCAGCAGCCATTTGAAGACCGGGACAGGGTACTACGAGCAGTACTTC. Its translation is CASSHLKTGTGYYEQYF.

The chain is built from TRBV15 and TRBJ2-3; 7 nucleotides align to TRBD1. The CDR3 runs 14 residues. From germline, CDR1 is LNHNV and CDR2 YYDKDF (reference sequence). V lost 4 bases and J lost 2; bases outside the gene matches: 3. For the CDR3, the DNA is TGTGCCACCAGCAAAGGACAGGACACAGATACGCAGTATTTT. It codes for CATSKGQDTDTQYF.

This clone was observed a handful of times. The chain has TRBV4-3 and TRBJ2-5; D gene unclear. V dropped 0 bases and J dropped 1 base, with 6 bases sitting between them. The germline V gene has CDR1 LGHNA and CDR2 YSLEER. This CDR3 contains 14 residues. In nucleotides, the CDR3 is TGCGCCAGCAGCCAAGAGGCCAGCCAAGAGACCCAGTACTTC. It translates to CASSQEASQETQYF.

This sequence joins TRBV5-1 and TRBJ2-1; maybe TRBD1 (6 bases). CDR1 and CDR2 (germline): SGHRS, YFSETQ. Deletions cut 4 bases from V and 5 bases from J, with 13 bases between. This CDR3 has 14 amino acids. The DNA for the CDR3 is TGCGCCAGCAGCAAGGACCGGGACAACAATGAGCAGTTCTTC. It yields the protein CASSKDRDNNEQFF.

The rearrangement uses TRBV20-1 and TRBJ2-7; 9 bases match TRBD2. This CDR3 contains 11 residues. Germline lookup yields CDR1 DFQATT and CDR2 SNEGSKA (reference sequence). Losses at the gene ends were 7 bases for V and 4 bases for J; bases not matched to a gene: 2. In DNA, the CDR3 is TGCAGTGTAGCGGGAGAATACGAGCAGTACTTC. Translation: CSVAGEYEQYF.

The chain has TRBV30 and TRBJ2-1, with 7 positions matching TRBD2. The CDR3 has 15 residues. Germline trimming cut 3 bases from V and 6 bases from J; bases unmatched to any gene: 11. The V gene's germline CDR1 is GTSNPN and CDR2 SVGIG (reference sequence). CDR3 nucleotide sequence: TGTGCCTGGAGAGTCGTGACGGGAGGAAGCAATGAGCAGTTCTTC. Protein sequence: CAWRVVTGGSNEQFF. Full variable domain (remainder filled in from reference TRBV30 and TRBJ2-1): SQTIHQWPATLVQPVGSPLSLECTVEGTSNPNLYWYRQAAGRGLQLLFYSVGIGQISSEVPQNLSASRPQDRQFILSSKKLLLSDSGFYLCAWRVVTGGSNEQFFGPGTRLTVL.